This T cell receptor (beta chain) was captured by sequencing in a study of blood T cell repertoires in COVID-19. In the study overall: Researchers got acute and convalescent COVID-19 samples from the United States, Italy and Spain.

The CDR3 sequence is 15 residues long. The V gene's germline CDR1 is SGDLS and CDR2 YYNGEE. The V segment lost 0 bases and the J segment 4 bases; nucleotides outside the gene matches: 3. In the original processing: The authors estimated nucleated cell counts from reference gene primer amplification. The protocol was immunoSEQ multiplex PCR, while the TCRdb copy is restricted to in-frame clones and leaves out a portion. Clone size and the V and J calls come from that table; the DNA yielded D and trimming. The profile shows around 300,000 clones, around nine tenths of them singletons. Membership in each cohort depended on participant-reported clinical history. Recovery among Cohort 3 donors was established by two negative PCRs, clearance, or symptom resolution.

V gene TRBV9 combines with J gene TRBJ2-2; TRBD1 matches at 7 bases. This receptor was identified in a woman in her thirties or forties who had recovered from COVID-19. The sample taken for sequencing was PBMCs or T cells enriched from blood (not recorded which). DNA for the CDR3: TGTGCCAGCAGCGTAGCAGGGGGTTCCACCGGGGAGCTGTTTTTT. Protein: CASSVAGGSTGELFF.